This TCR beta chain originates from a study of early T cells in non-severe SARS-CoV-2 infection. Background on the study: The study sequenced bulk RNA from unsorted whole blood, with chains unpaired.

Broader study findings: Matching with VDJdb favored anti-spike CD8 responses (missing private and CD4 specificities).

Unique molecular identifiers were affixed to single, distinct cDNA molecules. TCRdb ran MiXCR on the 5' RACE reads and lists one entry per CDR3 protein. Of 25,000 to 30,000 distinct CDR3 sequences in the sample, 4% to 4.5% are singletons; the top ten hold 5.6%. This CDR3 has 15 amino acids. This clonotype was observed many times. Its specificity is not known. The receptor was isolated from an adult who was a healthcare worker with PCR-confirmed SARS-CoV-2 infection or an uninfected control (not recorded which). The genes are TRBV12-2 and TRBJ1-2. TRBV12-2 is labeled a pseudogene. What was sequenced was whole blood. The CDR3 DNA sequence: TGTGCAAGTCGCTTAGAGGTGGGGAGGAACTATGGCTACACCTTC. The encoded protein is CASRLEVGRNYGYTF.